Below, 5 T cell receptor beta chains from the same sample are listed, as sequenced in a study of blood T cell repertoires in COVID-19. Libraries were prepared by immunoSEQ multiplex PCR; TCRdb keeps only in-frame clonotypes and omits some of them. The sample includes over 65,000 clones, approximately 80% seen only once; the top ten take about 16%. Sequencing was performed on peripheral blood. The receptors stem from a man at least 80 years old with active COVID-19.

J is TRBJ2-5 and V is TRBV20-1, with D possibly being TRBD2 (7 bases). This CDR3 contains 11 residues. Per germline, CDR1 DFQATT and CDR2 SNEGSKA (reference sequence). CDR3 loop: CSWGGRETQYF. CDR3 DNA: TGCAGCTGGGGGGGCCGAGAGACCCAGTACTTC.

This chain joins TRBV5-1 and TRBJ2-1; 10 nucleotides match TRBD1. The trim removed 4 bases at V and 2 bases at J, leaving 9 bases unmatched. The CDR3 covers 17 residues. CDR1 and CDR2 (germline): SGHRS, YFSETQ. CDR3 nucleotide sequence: TGCGCCAGCAGCCAGGGACAGGGGCCCCCGCCCTACAATGAGCAGTTCTTC. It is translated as CASSQGQGPPPYNEQFF.

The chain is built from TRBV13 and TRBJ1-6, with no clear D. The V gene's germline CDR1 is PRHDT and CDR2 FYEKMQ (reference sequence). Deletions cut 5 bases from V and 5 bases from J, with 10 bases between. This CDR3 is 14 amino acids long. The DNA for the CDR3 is TGTGCCAGCAGCCCCGGACTGAATAATTCACCCCTCCACTTT. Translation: CASSPGLNNSPLHF. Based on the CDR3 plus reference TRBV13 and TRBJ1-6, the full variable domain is AAGVIQSPRHLIKEKRETATLKCYPIPRHDTVYWYQQGPGQDPQFLISFYEKMQSDKGSIPDRFSAQQFSDYHSELNMSSLELGDSALYFCASSPGLNNSPLHFGNGTRLTVT.

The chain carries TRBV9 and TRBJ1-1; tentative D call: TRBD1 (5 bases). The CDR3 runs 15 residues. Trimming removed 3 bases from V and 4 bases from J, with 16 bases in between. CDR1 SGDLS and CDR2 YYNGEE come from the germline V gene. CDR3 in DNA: TGTGCCAGCAGCGGATCAGGGTCCATGAGCACTGAAGCTTTCTTT. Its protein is CASSGSGSMSTEAFF.

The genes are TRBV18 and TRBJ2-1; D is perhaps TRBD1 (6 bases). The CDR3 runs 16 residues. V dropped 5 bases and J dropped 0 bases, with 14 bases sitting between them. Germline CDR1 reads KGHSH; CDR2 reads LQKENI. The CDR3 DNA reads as TGTGCCAGCTCAACAACAGGGTCTCTCTCCTACAATGAGCAGTTCTTC. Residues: CASSTTGSLSYNEQFF. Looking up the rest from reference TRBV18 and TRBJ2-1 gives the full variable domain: NAGVMQNPRHLVRRRGQEARLRCSPMKGHSHVYWYRQLPEEGLKFMVYLQKENIIDESGMPKERFSAEFPKEGPSILRIQQVVRGDSAAYFCASSTTGSLSYNEQFFGPGTRLTVL.